This T cell receptor (beta chain) appears in the sequencing data of a study of blood T cell repertoires in COVID-19. In the original analysis: Amplification from reference gene primers served as the basis for estimated nucleated cell counts. TCRdb keeps only in-frame clones here, not all; method: immunoSEQ multiplex PCR. Clone size and the V and J calls come from that table; the DNA yielded D and trimming. There are about 51,000 clones in the sample; approximately 90% occur only once, and 3% to 3.5% lies in the top ten. The germline CDR1 and CDR2 sequences are SGHTA and FQGTGA. The CDR3 totals 17 residues. V shed 2 bases, J shed 7 bases, and the junction held 5 bases outside the gene matches.

Sequenced material: peripheral blood. The rearrangement uses TRBV7-3 and TRBJ2-2; 15 positions agree with TRBD2. This TCR derives from a man between 50 and 59 years old with acute or convalescent COVID-19. CDR3 nucleotides: TGTGCCAGCAGCTTATCCCCGGGACTAGCGGGGGGCGGGGAGCTGTTTTTT. The encoded protein is CASSLSPGLAGGGELFF.